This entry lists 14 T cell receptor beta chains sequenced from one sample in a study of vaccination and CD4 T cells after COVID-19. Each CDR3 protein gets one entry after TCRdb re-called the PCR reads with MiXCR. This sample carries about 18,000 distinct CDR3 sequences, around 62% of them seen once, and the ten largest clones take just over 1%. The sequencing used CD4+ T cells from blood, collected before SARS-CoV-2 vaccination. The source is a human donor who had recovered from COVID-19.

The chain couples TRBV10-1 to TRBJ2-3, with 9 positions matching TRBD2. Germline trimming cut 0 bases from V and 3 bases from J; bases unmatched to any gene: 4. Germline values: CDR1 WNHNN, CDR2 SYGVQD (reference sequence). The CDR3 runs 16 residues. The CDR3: CASSESWREGTDTQYF. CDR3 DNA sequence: TGCGCCAGCAGTGAGTCGTGGCGGGAGGGAACAGATACGCAGTATTTT.

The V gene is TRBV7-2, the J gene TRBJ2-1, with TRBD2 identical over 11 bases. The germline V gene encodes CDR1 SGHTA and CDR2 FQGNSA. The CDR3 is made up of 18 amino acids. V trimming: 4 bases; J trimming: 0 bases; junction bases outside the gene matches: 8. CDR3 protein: CASSSPLAGASSYNEQFF. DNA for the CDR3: TGTGCCAGCAGCTCCCCACTAGCGGGGGCGAGCTCCTACAATGAGCAGTTCTTC.

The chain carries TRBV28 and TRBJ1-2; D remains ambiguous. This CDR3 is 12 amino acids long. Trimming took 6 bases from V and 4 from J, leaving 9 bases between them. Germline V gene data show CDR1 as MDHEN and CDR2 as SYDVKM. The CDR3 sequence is CASRLGSYGYTF. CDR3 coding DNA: TGTGCCAGCAGACTAGGGTCCTATGGCTACACCTTC.

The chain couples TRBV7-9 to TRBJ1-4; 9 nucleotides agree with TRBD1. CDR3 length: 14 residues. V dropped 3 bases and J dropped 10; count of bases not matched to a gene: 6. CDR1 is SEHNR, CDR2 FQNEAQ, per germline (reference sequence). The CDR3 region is CASSFGTGLGKLFF. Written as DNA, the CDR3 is TGTGCCAGCAGCTTCGGGACAGGGTTGGGAAAACTGTTTTTT.

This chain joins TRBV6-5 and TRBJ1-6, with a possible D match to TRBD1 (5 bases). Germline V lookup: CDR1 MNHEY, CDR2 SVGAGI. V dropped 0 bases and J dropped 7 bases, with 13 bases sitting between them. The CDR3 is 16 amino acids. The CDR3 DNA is TGTGCCAGCAGTTACTCGCGACAGCCAACAAATTCACCCCTCCACTTT. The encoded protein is CASSYSRQPTNSPLHF.

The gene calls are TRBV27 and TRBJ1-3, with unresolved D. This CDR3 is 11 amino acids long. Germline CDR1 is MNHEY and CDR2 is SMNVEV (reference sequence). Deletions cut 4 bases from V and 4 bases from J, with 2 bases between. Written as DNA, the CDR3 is TGTGCCAGCAGTTACGGAAACACCATATATTTT. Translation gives CASSYGNTIYF.

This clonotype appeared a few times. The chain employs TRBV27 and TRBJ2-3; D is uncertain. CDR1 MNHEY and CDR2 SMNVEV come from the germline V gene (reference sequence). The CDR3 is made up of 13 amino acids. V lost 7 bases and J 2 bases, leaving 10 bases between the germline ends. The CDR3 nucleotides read TGTGCCAGCATTGCCGGAACCACAGATACGCAGTATTTT. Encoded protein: CASIAGTTDTQYF.

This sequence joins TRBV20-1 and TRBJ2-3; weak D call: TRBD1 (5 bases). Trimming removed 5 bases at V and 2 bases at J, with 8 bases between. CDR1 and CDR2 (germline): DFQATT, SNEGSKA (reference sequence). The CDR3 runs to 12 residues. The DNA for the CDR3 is TGCAGTGCTCCGGACAACACAGATACGCAGTATTTT. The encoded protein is CSAPDNTDTQYF.

DNA of the CDR3: TGTGCCAGCAGTGAATTAGCGGTGGGTGCAGGCCTGGTTGAGATCCATGGCTACACCTTC. This sequence encodes CASSELAVGAGLVEIHGYTF. The rearrangement uses TRBV25-1 and TRBJ1-2; unclear D gene. There are 20 residues in the CDR3. Germline CDR1 MGHDK, CDR2 SYGVNS. V lost 1 base and J 6 bases, leaving 30 bases between the germline ends.

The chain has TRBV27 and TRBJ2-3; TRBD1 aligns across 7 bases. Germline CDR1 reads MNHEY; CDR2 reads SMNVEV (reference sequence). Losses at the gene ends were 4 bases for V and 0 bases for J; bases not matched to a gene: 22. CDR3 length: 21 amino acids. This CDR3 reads CASSSDTTGRVASFSTDTQYF. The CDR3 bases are TGTGCCAGCAGTTCCGACACGACAGGGAGAGTAGCGTCGTTTAGCACAGATACGCAGTATTTT.

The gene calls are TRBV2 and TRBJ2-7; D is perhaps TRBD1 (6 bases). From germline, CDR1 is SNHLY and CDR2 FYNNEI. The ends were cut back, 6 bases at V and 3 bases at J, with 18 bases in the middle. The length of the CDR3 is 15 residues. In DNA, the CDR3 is TGTGCCAGCAGCCGGGACAACGGACGAAGCTACGAGCAGTACTTC. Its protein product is CASSRDNGRSYEQYF.

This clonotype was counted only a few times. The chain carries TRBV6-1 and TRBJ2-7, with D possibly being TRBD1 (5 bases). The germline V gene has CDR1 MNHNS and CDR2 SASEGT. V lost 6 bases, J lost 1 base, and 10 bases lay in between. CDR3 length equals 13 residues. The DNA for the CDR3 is TGTGCCAGCAGGACAGTGGAGTCCTACGAGCAGTACTTC. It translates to CASRTVESYEQYF.

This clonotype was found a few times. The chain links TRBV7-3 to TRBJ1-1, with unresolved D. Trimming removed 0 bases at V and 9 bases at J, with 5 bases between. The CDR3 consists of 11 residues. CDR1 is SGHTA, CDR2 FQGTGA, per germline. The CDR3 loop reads CASSLTVKAFF. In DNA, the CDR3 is TGTGCCAGCAGCTTAACGGTGAAAGCTTTCTTT.

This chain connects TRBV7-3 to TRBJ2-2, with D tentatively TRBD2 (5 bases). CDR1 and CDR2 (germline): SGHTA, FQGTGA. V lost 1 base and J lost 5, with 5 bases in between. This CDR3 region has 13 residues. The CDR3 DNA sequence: TGTGCCAGCAGCTTAAGCGGGACCGGGGAGCTGTTTTTT. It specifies CASSLSGTGELFF.